Sequencing of this T cell receptor beta chain was carried out in a study of Graves' ophthalmopathy and Graves' hyperthyroidism. Overall study: Sampling took place at initial diagnosis, with peripheral blood obtained before any treatment.

This CDR3 is 14 amino acids long. V was trimmed by 3 bases and J by 0 bases, leaving 8 bases between them. Germline assignment: CDR1 MDHEN and CDR2 SYDVKM. The study amplified TCR beta CDR3 regions using RNA transcripts. The first round was an RT-PCR with HTBI primers, and the second round was a multiplex PCR. MiXCR, run by TCRdb on the multiplex PCR reads, gives a single entry per CDR3 protein. Of over 450,000 distinct CDR3 sequences in the sample, about 15% were seen once. The source of the PBMCs was about 10 ml of fresh peripheral blood. This clonotype has a count of ten or more. Its antigen remains unidentified. Findings and caveats of the study: Using 13 signatures, a model distinguished ophthalmopathy from stable hyperthyroidism, reaching 85% to 90% sensitivity and 65% to 84% specificity. Blood was where most expanded thyroid clonotypes above 0.001 frequency also turned up.

Sequences were obtained from blood. The V gene is TRBV28, the J gene TRBJ1-2, with a possible D match to TRBD1 (5 bases). The sequence came from a young woman with Graves' ophthalmopathy. Written as DNA, the CDR3 is TGTGCCAGCAGTTTGGGGCTAGCTAACTATGGCTACACCTTC. This encodes CASSLGLANYGYTF.